This record concerns one T cell receptor (beta chain) sequence. The target of this receptor is not known. Per-base quality was not reported, and no clone a single base away is much larger than it. Genomic DNA was extracted from sorted cells for sequencing of the TCRbeta CDR3 region. The immunoSEQ Assay was used for sequencing of TCRbeta CDR3 regions. As stored in TCRdb, this immuneACCESS dataset retains in-frame rearrangements with V and J assigned. A fraction of the clones does not appear; measured against another copy, unresolved V genes explain less than half of the discrepancy, and the remainder lacks a known reason. This sample lists roughly 73,000 clones; around 88% were detected once. The ten biggest clones cover under 3% of the sample. The CDR3 has 15 amino acids, counting the end cysteine and phenylalanine. Solely the CDR3 DNA is kept, with 45 bases framed from the first base. Via the germline V gene, CDR1 is SGHTA and CDR2 FQGTGA. Here V drops 3 bases and J drops 2 bases, and the junction holds 3 bases not matched to any gene.

These data originate in a study of OX40 agonist ivuxolimab in advanced cancers. Regarding the complete study: The costimulatory receptor OX40 (CD134) was targeted by ivuxolimab, a fully human IgG2 agonistic monoclonal antibody. Intravenous ivuxolimab was administered to patients every 2 weeks at six dose levels: 0.01, 0.1, 0.3, 1.5, 3 and 10 mg/kg. Among the roughly 52 dose-escalation patients, approximately 20 had hepatocellular carcinoma, 15 melanoma, 9 renal cell carcinoma and 9 head and neck cancer. In the dose-escalation cohort, 82.7% of patients were male, and the mean age was approximately 60 years, with a range of about 23 to 85. Patients were allowed to have had prior anti-PD-1, anti-PD-L1 or anti-CTLA-4 therapy, and approximately 39% of the dose-escalation patients had been treated with checkpoint inhibitors. Partial responses occurred in three dose-escalation patients: two with cutaneous melanoma and one with hepatocellular carcinoma. The point of sequencing TCRbeta in the periphery was to test whether ivuxolimab changed TCR sequence diversity and drove clonal T-cell expansion. The paper describes the monotherapy dose-escalation part (N ≈ 51 patients) of the phase I trial of ivuxolimab. Points the paper makes about the study in general: After ivuxolimab, expanded clones were on average more numerous among CD8+ T cells than among CD4+ T cells. Antigen specificity was not determined for the clonally expanded peripheral T cells. Clonal expansion of both CD4+ and CD8+ blood T cells was observed from baseline to week 6 at doses 0.1 to 3.0 mg/kg. In the 0.1-3.0 mg/kg groups, partial responders had among the lowest normalized peripheral clonal expansion, particularly in CD8+ T cells. Low levels of normalized T-cell clonal expansion were also shown by some nonresponding patients.

Patients with autoimmune disease history or receiving systemic immunosuppression were excluded from the trial. Peripheral blood for TCR sequencing was collected from all dose cohorts at baseline, on cycle 4 day 1, and on cycle 7 day 1. The samples were taken from a phase I, first-in-human, multicenter, open-label dose-escalation trial of ivuxolimab. Adults with locally advanced or metastatic melanoma, renal cell carcinoma, hepatocellular carcinoma or head and neck squamous cell carcinoma were enrolled in the trial. Before TCR sequencing, CD4+ T cells and CD8+ T cells from peripheral blood were sorted into separate populations.

The receptor was isolated from an adult with an advanced solid tumor such as melanoma, head and neck, liver or kidney cancer. The rearrangement joined TRBV7-3 to TRBJ2-2, and 7 bases in between align with TRBD1. Sequencing used CD4+ or CD8+ T cells sorted from blood, obtained in a trial of the OX40 agonist ivuxolimab. In nucleotide form, the sequence is TGTGCCAGCAGCTTGGCAGGGGGAAACACCGGGGAGCTGTTTTTT. Translated, it reads CASSLAGGNTGELFF.